This T cell receptor (beta chain) was obtained from a study of Ad26.COV2.S vaccination and SARS-CoV-2 variants. Whole-study context: The donor participated in the COV1001 trial, in its Ad26.COV2.S arm. Dosing was one shot or two shots 56 days apart.

Points on this clone: Antigen: not known.

The treatment: 15 to 20 received Ad26.COV2.S at low or high dose, single or two shots; several received placebo; per-sample allocation not given. Specimens were obtained on day 63 following the first vaccine or placebo injection. Germline CDR1 SGHNT, CDR2 YENEEA. This CDR3 has 14 residues. Trimming took off 5 bases at V and 5 bases at J, with 13 bases between the two ends. The repertoire was sequenced with immunoSEQ multiplex PCR; TCRdb's copy has only in-frame clones and lacks some. The repertoire consists of nearly 400,000 clones, with 75% to 90% occurring once and the leading ten covering 1.5% to 2%. Points from the study as a whole: Total T cell responses may have been underestimated by the TCR breadth and depth analyses. Non-spike TCR breadth showed similarity between vaccine and placebo recipients.

The rearrangement uses TRBV11-3 and TRBJ2-1; TRBD2 might be the D (5 bases). The material sequenced was peripheral blood, taken in a trial of Ad26.COV2.S vaccine versus placebo. The TCR comes from a person between 18 and 65 years old who received the Ad26.COV2.S COVID-19 vaccine or a placebo. The CDR3: CASSPPVLDNEQFF. The CDR3 nucleotides are TGTGCCAGCAGCCCCCCCGTACTAGACAATGAGCAGTTCTTC.